The clone carrying this T cell receptor beta chain was recorded many times. The sample comes from a study of T cells in Graves' hyperthyroidism and ophthalmopathy. Amplification of TCR beta CDR3 regions used RNA as the template. The primer set for the first-round RT-PCR of the TCR CDR3 was HTBI. One entry per CDR3 protein, called by TCRdb with MiXCR from the multiplex PCR reads. The data show some 400,000 distinct CDR3 sequences, approximately 13% seen once. Researchers defined stable Graves' hyperthyroidism as no ophthalmopathy progression within 18 months. Hyperthyroidism had been newly diagnosed in patients aged 18 to 65, and its duration was under 2 months. A patient was excluded if there was uncontrolled infection, other autoimmune disease, pregnancy or lactation. The ends were cut back, 5 bases at V and 4 bases at J, with 14 bases in the middle. CDR3 length: 14 amino acids. Per germline, CDR1 MNHEY and CDR2 SMNVEV (reference sequence).

Sequencing was done on a sample of blood. The chain uses TRBV27 and TRBJ1-2; possibly TRBD1 for D (5 bases). The receptor comes from a woman aged 55-70 years with Graves' hyperthyroidism. The CDR3 reads CASSPGTVAYGYTF. As DNA, the CDR3 is TGTGCCAGCAGTCCGGGGACGGTCGCCTATGGCTACACCTTC.